The text below deals with one TCR beta chain. This clone was seen a few times. Its antigen remains undetermined. The sample holds no much larger clone one base away, and base qualities are not on file. Using the immunoSEQ assay, TCRB CDR3 regions were amplified from roughly 2.2 micrograms of genomic DNA, or from all available DNA when less than that was on hand. Multiplex PCR used 60 forward primers for TCR V beta segments and 13 reverse primers for J beta segments. To estimate reads per starting template, synthetic control templates were spiked into each sample at limiting dilution. The Illumina HiSeq System generated sequencing reads of 87 bp. Per the source publication's procedure: PCR and sequencing errors were removed by a nearest neighbor algorithm that merged closely related sequences. TCR overlap was measured as the percentage of unique tumor TCR beta sequences also present in the same patient's peripheral blood. TCRdb mirrors the immuneACCESS table, restricted to in-frame sequences. Some clones are absent from its copies; in checked studies, under half trace to an unresolved V gene, and the reason for the others is unknown. V and J calls and clone size are those listed in that table; D and trimming were worked out from the DNA. For this sample the table gives around 58,000 clones, of which around 83% were detected only once. 9.2% of the sample goes to the ten largest clones.

The sample belongs to a study of glioma-infiltrating T cells after dendritic cell vaccination (dated by TCRdb to 2016 to 2018). In the study overall: Of the roughly 15 glioblastoma patients in the cohort, all drawn from Phase I and II dendritic cell vaccination trials, 9 were newly diagnosed and 6 had recurrent disease. Survival after dendritic cell vaccination was correlated with TCR sequencing metrics such as TIL content and the overlap between tumor and blood repertoires. Autologous tumor lysate-pulsed dendritic cell vaccination was administered to the patients between the early 2000s and the early 2010s. To make the vaccine, monocyte-derived dendritic cells were cultured for 7 to 8 days with IL-4 and GM-CSF and then pulsed overnight with autologous tumor lysate. In glioblastoma patients vaccinated with dendritic cells, deep sequencing of TCR beta CDR3 regions served to measure the amount of tumor-infiltrating lymphocytes and to compare repertoires between tumor and blood. Each patient was given three intradermal dendritic cell vaccine injections, spaced two weeks apart, in the arm below the axilla. Results the study describes overall, beyond this receptor: TCR clonality showed no direct relationship with survival, which suggests that a diverse polyclonal response may be important. The cohort was small and heterogeneous, and full blood and tumor sets were available for few patients, with initial-recurrent tumor pairs available for even fewer patients. After dendritic cell vaccination, a higher estimated pretreatment TIL content predicted longer time to progression and longer overall survival. The response model built on TCR overlap across three groups was characterized as speculative, with prospective validation still needed.

To be selected, patients needed enough residual fresh-frozen tumor tissue and more than two years of available survival data. Although molecular status otherwise differed among the glioblastoma patients, no patient had an isocitrate dehydrogenase mutation. PBMC were collected before vaccination, two weeks after the third vaccination, and at tumor progression if tumor progression occurred. Genomic DNA was extracted with the Qiagen DNeasy Blood extraction Kit. After removal of 7 bases from V and 2 bases from J, the junction retains 4 bases not matched to a gene. The CDR3, cysteine through phenylalanine, is 13 amino acids long. CDR3 DNA is the only sequence kept; it has 39 bases, read in frame from the first base. As encoded in the germline V gene, CDR1 is SGHTA while CDR2 is FQGNSA.

In this chain, TRBV7-2 is recombined with TRBJ2-7; TRBD2 lines up with 8 middle nucleotides. The specimen comprised blood, sampled before dendritic cell vaccination. This TCR was sampled from a human donor with glioblastoma. The encoded CDR3 is CASNSGGPYEQYF. The DNA is TGTGCCAGCAACAGCGGGGGTCCCTACGAGCAGTACTTC.